These T cell receptor beta chains were read from a single sample in a study of shared clonotypes between healthy human individuals. The data were produced by immunoSEQ multiplex PCR, yet TCRdb's version contains in-frame clones alone and is incomplete. Among a few hundred thousand clones listed, more than 95% were seen once. Sequencing was performed on naive CD4+ T cells sorted from blood. Source of these receptors: a young woman in good health. CDR3s include the opening cysteine and the closing phenylalanine or tryptophan. D genes are given only for firm matches. Only some rows state a clone size, as once, few, many or a class for expanded clones.

D gene: -
clone size: -
V gene: TRBV28
J gene: TRBJ2-7
CDR3 protein: CATDGRGGYEQYF
CDR3 DNA: TGTGCCACCGACGGGAGAGGAGGGTACGAGCAGTACTTC

D gene: -
clone size: -
V gene: TRBV7-9
J gene: TRBJ1-3
CDR3 protein: CASSPPIFLGNTIYF
CDR3 DNA: TGTGCCAGCAGCCCTCCTATCTTCCTCGGAAACACCATATATTTT

D gene: -
clone size: -
V gene: TRBV19
J gene: TRBJ1-5
CDR3 protein: CASSEDRNNQPQHF
CDR3 DNA: TGTGCCAGTAGTGAGGACAGAAACAATCAGCCCCAGCATTTT

D gene: -
clone size: -
V gene: TRBV28
J gene: TRBJ1-5
CDR3 protein: CASSPADRRSQPQHF
CDR3 DNA: TGTGCCAGCAGTCCTGCGGACCGGCGGAGTCAGCCCCAGCATTTT

D gene: -
clone size: once
V gene: TRBV5-1
J gene: TRBJ2-5
CDR3 protein: CASSLVGKTQYF
CDR3 DNA: TGCGCCAGCAGCCTGGTGGGCAAGACCCAGTACTTC

D gene: -
clone size: -
V gene: TRBV2
J gene: TRBJ1-1
CDR3 protein: CASRQTVYSEAFF
CDR3 DNA: TGTGCCAGCAGGCAGACCGTATACTCTGAAGCTTTCTTT

D gene: TRBD2
clone size: once
V gene: TRBV5-1
J gene: TRBJ2-1
CDR3 protein: CASSSLGLAGDNEQFF
CDR3 DNA: TGCGCCAGCAGCTCGCTCGGACTAGCGGGAGACAATGAGCAGTTCTTC

D gene: -
clone size: -
V gene: TRBV19
J gene: TRBJ1-4
CDR3 protein: CASSRAGTGEKLFF
CDR3 DNA: TGTGCCAGTAGTAGGGCCGGGACCGGCGAAAAACTGTTTTTT

D gene: TRBD2
clone size: few
V gene: TRBV7-7
J gene: TRBJ2-5
CDR3 protein: CASSMGLAGVETQYF
CDR3 DNA: TGTGCCAGCAGCATGGGACTAGCGGGAGTGGAGACCCAGTACTTC

D gene: -
clone size: -
V gene: TRBV12-2
J gene: TRBJ2-3
CDR3 protein: CASRLGKPGPGADTQYF
CDR3 DNA: TGTGCAAGTCGCTTAGGCAAACCGGGACCAGGAGCAGATACGCAGTATTTT

D gene: -
clone size: -
V gene: TRBV28
J gene: TRBJ2-7
CDR3 protein: CASTTAGASASPYEQYF
CDR3 DNA: TGTGCCAGCACCACTGCAGGGGCTAGCGCCTCGCCCTACGAGCAGTACTTC

D gene: TRBD1
clone size: -
V gene: TRBV10-2
J gene: TRBJ2-5
CDR3 protein: CASSGQGAGETQYF
CDR3 DNA: TGCGCCAGCAGCGGACAGGGGGCGGGGGAGACCCAGTACTTC

D gene: TRBD1
clone size: -
V gene: TRBV2
J gene: TRBJ2-1
CDR3 protein: CASSRQGPYNEQFF
CDR3 DNA: TGTGCCAGCAGCCGACAGGGACCTTACAATGAGCAGTTCTTC

D gene: -
clone size: -
V gene: TRBV15
J gene: TRBJ2-6
CDR3 protein: CATSRDPADGSGANVLTF
CDR3 DNA: TGTGCCACCAGCAGAGATCCAGCGGATGGCTCTGGGGCCAACGTCCTGACTTTC

D gene: -
clone size: -
V gene: TRBV7-9
J gene: TRBJ1-2
CDR3 protein: CASSFGNPSGYTF
CDR3 DNA: TGTGCCAGCAGCTTTGGCAATCCAAGTGGCTACACCTTC

D gene: -
clone size: -
V gene: TRBV4-1
J gene: TRBJ1-5
CDR3 protein: CASSGRLGGQQYSNQPQHF
CDR3 DNA: TGCGCCAGCAGCGGCCGACTTGGAGGACAGCAATATAGCAATCAGCCCCAGCATTTT

D gene: -
clone size: -
V gene: TRBV10-2
J gene: TRBJ1-1
CDR3 protein: CASSDTAPEIEAFF
CDR3 DNA: TGCGCCAGCAGTGATACGGCGCCGGAGATTGAAGCTTTCTTT

D gene: -
clone size: -
V gene: TRBV18
J gene: TRBJ2-7
CDR3 protein: CASSPTGRYEQYF
CDR3 DNA: TGTGCCAGCTCTCCGACAGGGAGGTACGAGCAGTACTTC

D gene: -
clone size: -
V gene: TRBV19
J gene: TRBJ1-1
CDR3 protein: CASSVRGGTTEAFF
CDR3 DNA: TGTGCCAGTAGTGTCAGGGGAGGGACCACTGAAGCTTTCTTT

D gene: -
clone size: few
V gene: TRBV28
J gene: TRBJ2-7
CDR3 protein: CASSPPRAAYEQYF
CDR3 DNA: TGTGCCAGCAGTCCCCCTCGAGCGGCCTACGAGCAGTACTTC

D gene: -
clone size: -
V gene: TRBV18
J gene: TRBJ2-7
CDR3 protein: CASSRGPSYEQYF
CDR3 DNA: TGTGCCAGCTCACGCGGGCCTTCCTACGAGCAGTACTTC

D gene: -
clone size: -
V gene: TRBV19
J gene: TRBJ1-5
CDR3 protein: CASSIDQWSYNQPQHF
CDR3 DNA: TGTGCCAGTAGTATAGATCAATGGTCCTACAATCAGCCCCAGCATTTT

D gene: -
clone size: -
V gene: TRBV20-1
J gene: TRBJ2-7
CDR3 protein: CSARDRGEQYF
CDR3 DNA: TGCAGTGCTAGAGATCGCGGCGAGCAGTACTTC

D gene: -
clone size: -
V gene: TRBV7-9
J gene: TRBJ1-5
CDR3 protein: CASSDDRSNQPQHF
CDR3 DNA: TGTGCCAGCAGCGACGACAGAAGCAATCAGCCCCAGCATTTT

D gene: -
clone size: -
V gene: TRBV7-8
J gene: TRBJ2-3
CDR3 protein: CASSLARLKRFTDTQYF
CDR3 DNA: TGTGCCAGCAGCTTAGCGCGTTTGAAGCGGTTCACAGATACGCAGTATTTT

D gene: -
clone size: -
V gene: TRBV28
J gene: TRBJ1-2
CDR3 protein: CASSPTGHYGYTF
CDR3 DNA: TGTGCCAGCAGTCCTACAGGGCACTATGGCTACACCTTC

D gene: -
clone size: -
V gene: TRBV18
J gene: TRBJ2-2
CDR3 protein: CASSPRGTGELFF
CDR3 DNA: TGTGCCAGCTCACCCAGGGGAACCGGGGAGCTGTTTTTT

D gene: -
clone size: -
V gene: TRBV6-5
J gene: TRBJ2-3
CDR3 protein: CASTLAVSTDTQYF
CDR3 DNA: TGTGCCAGCACCCTAGCAGTAAGCACAGATACGCAGTATTTT

D gene: -
clone size: -
V gene: TRBV7-2
J gene: TRBJ2-2
CDR3 protein: CASSLAIGGAGTGELFF
CDR3 DNA: TGTGCCAGCAGCTTAGCGATTGGAGGAGCAGGAACCGGGGAGCTGTTTTTT

D gene: TRBD1
clone size: -
V gene: TRBV4-2
J gene: TRBJ1-5
CDR3 protein: CASSPMTGKSNQPQHF
CDR3 DNA: TGTGCCAGCAGCCCAATGACAGGGAAAAGCAATCAGCCCCAGCATTTT

D gene: TRBD1
clone size: -
V gene: TRBV19
J gene: TRBJ1-4
CDR3 protein: CASNPGTGVGEKLFF
CDR3 DNA: TGTGCCAGTAACCCCGGGACAGGGGTAGGGGAAAAACTGTTTTTT

D gene: -
clone size: -
V gene: TRBV29-1
J gene: TRBJ1-1
CDR3 protein: CSVDRGFTEAFF
CDR3 DNA: TGCAGCGTTGACCGGGGGTTCACTGAAGCTTTCTTT

D gene: TRBD1
clone size: -
V gene: TRBV30
J gene: TRBJ2-7
CDR3 protein: CAWGTGMGEQYF
CDR3 DNA: TGTGCCTGGGGGACAGGTATGGGCGAGCAGTACTTC

D gene: TRBD1
clone size: -
V gene: TRBV2
J gene: TRBJ1-1
CDR3 protein: CASSRQGGPWNTEAFF
CDR3 DNA: TGTGCCAGCAGCCGACAGGGTGGGCCGTGGAACACTGAAGCTTTCTTT

D gene: TRBD2
clone size: -
V gene: TRBV28
J gene: TRBJ2-3
CDR3 protein: CASSLYSGVAGGPSTDTQYF
CDR3 DNA: TGTGCCAGCAGTTTATATTCCGGGGTAGCGGGAGGACCCTCCACAGATACGCAGTATTTT

D gene: -
clone size: -
V gene: TRBV2
J gene: TRBJ2-1
CDR3 protein: CASSPDSSYNEQFF
CDR3 DNA: TGTGCCAGCAGCCCCGACTCCTCCTACAATGAGCAGTTCTTC

D gene: TRBD1
clone size: -
V gene: TRBV5-1
J gene: TRBJ2-1
CDR3 protein: CASSLDGQGINEQFF
CDR3 DNA: TGCGCCAGCAGCTTGGATGGACAGGGAATCAATGAGCAGTTCTTC

D gene: -
clone size: -
V gene: TRBV5-1
J gene: TRBJ1-1
CDR3 protein: CASSLVLNTEAFF
CDR3 DNA: TGCGCCAGCAGCTTGGTACTGAACACTGAAGCTTTCTTT

D gene: -
clone size: -
V gene: TRBV21-1
J gene: TRBJ2-7
CDR3 protein: CASSTLGPSLDRDGHEQYF
CDR3 DNA: TGTGCCAGCAGCACTTTGGGCCCAAGTTTAGACAGGGACGGCCACGAGCAGTACTTC